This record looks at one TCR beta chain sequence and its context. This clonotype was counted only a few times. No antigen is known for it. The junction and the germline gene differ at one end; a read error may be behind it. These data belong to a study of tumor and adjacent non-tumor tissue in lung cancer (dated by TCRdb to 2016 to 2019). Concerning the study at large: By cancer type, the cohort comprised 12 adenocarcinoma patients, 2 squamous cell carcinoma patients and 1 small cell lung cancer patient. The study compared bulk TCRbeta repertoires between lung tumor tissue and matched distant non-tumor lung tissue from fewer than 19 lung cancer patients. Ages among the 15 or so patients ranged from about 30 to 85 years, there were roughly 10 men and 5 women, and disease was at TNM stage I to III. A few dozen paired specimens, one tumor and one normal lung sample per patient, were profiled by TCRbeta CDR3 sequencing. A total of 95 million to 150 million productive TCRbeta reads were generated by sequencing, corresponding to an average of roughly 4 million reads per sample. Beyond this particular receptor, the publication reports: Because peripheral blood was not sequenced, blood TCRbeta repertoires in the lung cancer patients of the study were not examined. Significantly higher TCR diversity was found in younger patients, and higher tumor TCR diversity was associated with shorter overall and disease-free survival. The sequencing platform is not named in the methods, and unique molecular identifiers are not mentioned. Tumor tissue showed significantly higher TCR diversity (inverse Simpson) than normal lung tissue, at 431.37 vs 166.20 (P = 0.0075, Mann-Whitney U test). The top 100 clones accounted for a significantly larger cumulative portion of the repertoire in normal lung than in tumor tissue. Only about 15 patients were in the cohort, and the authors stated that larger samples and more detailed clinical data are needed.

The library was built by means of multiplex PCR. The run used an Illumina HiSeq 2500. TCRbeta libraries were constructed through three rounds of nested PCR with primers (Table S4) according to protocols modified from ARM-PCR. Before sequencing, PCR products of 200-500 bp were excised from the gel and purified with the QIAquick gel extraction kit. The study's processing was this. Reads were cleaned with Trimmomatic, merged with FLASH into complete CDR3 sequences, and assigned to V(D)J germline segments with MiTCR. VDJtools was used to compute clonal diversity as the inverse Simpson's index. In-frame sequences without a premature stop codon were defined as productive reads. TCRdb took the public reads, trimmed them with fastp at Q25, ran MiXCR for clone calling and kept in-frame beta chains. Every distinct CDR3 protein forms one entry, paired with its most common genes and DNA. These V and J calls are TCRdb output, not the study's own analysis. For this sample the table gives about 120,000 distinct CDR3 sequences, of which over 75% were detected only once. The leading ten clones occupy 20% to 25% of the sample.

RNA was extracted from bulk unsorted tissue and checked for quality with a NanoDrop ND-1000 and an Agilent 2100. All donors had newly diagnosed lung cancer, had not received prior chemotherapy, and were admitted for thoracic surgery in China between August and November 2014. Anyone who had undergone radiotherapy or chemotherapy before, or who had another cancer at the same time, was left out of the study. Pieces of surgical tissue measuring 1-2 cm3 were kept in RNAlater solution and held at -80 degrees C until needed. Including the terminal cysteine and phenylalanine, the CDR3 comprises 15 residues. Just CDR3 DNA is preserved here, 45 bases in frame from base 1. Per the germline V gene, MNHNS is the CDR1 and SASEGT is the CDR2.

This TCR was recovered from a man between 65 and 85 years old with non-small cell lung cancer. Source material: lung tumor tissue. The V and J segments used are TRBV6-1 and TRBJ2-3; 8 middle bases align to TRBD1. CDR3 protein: CASAVTGTGGDTQYF. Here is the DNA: TGTGCCAGCGCCGTCACCGGGACAGGTGGAGATACACAGTATTTT.